Listed below are T cell receptor beta chains from one sample, sequenced in a study of cytomegalovirus exposure and HLA in healthy donors. Some clones are missing from TCRdb's copy, which holds only in-frame ones; the method was immunoSEQ multiplex PCR. The repertoire holds some 160,000 clones, with more than 75% as singletons. Specimen: PBMCs. Receptors were obtained from a man younger than 35 in good health and CMV-seronegative. The CDR3 runs from the conserved cysteine through the conserved F or W. D genes are given only for firm matches. Clone sizes are given selectively: once, few, many, or a class where the clone is expanded.

cdr3_aa: CASSEALGGRGNEQFF; cdr3_nt: TGTGCCAGCAGTGAAGCGCTAGGGGGAAGAGGCAATGAGCAGTTCTTC; v_call: TRBV6-1; j_call: TRBJ2-1; d_call: .; clone_size: once
cdr3_aa: CASSQNSAGQGATGKLFF; cdr3_nt: TGTGCCAGCAGTCAGAATTCCGCTGGACAGGGGGCAACGGGAAAACTGTTTTTT; v_call: TRBV2; j_call: TRBJ1-4; d_call: TRBD1; clone_size: .
cdr3_aa: CASSPAGKGDTQYF; cdr3_nt: TGTGCCAGCAGTCCGGCGGGGAAGGGAGATACGCAGTATTTT; v_call: TRBV28; j_call: TRBJ2-3; d_call: .; clone_size: .
cdr3_aa: CASSVADFHTGELFF; cdr3_nt: TGTGCCAGCAGTGTAGCGGACTTCCACACCGGGGAGCTGTTTTTT; v_call: TRBV2; j_call: TRBJ2-2; d_call: .; clone_size: .
cdr3_aa: CASRTGAPSEGYTF; cdr3_nt: TGTGCCAGCAGGACAGGGGCCCCCTCGGAAGGCTACACCTTC; v_call: TRBV27; j_call: TRBJ1-2; d_call: TRBD1; clone_size: .
cdr3_aa: CASIGRGNQPQHF; cdr3_nt: TGTGCCAGCATCGGGAGAGGGAATCAGCCCCAGCATTTT; v_call: TRBV6-1; j_call: TRBJ1-5; d_call: .; clone_size: .
cdr3_aa: CASSLGGGSQYF; cdr3_nt: TGTGCCAGCAGCTTAGGCGGGGGGAGCCAGTACTTC; v_call: TRBV13; j_call: TRBJ2-5; d_call: TRBD2; clone_size: .
cdr3_aa: CASSPLPREGETQYF; cdr3_nt: TGTGCCAGCAGTCCATTACCCAGGGAGGGGGAGACCCAGTACTTC; v_call: TRBV2; j_call: TRBJ2-5; d_call: TRBD2; clone_size: .
cdr3_aa: CASSQDPGRYEQYF; cdr3_nt: TGCGCCAGCAGCCAAGATCCAGGGAGGTACGAGCAGTACTTC; v_call: TRBV4-3; j_call: TRBJ2-7; d_call: .; clone_size: once
cdr3_aa: CASRVDGPTGSTEAFF; cdr3_nt: TGTGCCAGCAGGGTTGACGGACCGACCGGGAGCACTGAAGCTTTCTTT; v_call: TRBV27; j_call: TRBJ1-1; d_call: .; clone_size: .
cdr3_aa: CASKSGGGGNEQFF; cdr3_nt: TGTGCCAGCAAGAGTGGTGGGGGGGGCAATGAGCAGTTCTTC; v_call: TRBV27; j_call: TRBJ2-1; d_call: TRBD2; clone_size: .
cdr3_aa: CASSFYADEQFF; cdr3_nt: TGCGCCAGCAGCTTTTACGCGGATGAGCAGTTCTTC; v_call: TRBV5-1; j_call: TRBJ2-1; d_call: .; clone_size: .
cdr3_aa: CASSFREQGNEQFF; cdr3_nt: TGCGCCAGCAGCTTTCGGGAACAGGGCAATGAGCAGTTCTTC; v_call: TRBV5-1; j_call: TRBJ2-1; d_call: .; clone_size: .
cdr3_aa: CASSIRDFSLYF; cdr3_nt: TGTGCCAGCAGTATTAGGGACTTTTCATTATACTTC; v_call: TRBV7-9; j_call: TRBJ2-5; d_call: .; clone_size: .